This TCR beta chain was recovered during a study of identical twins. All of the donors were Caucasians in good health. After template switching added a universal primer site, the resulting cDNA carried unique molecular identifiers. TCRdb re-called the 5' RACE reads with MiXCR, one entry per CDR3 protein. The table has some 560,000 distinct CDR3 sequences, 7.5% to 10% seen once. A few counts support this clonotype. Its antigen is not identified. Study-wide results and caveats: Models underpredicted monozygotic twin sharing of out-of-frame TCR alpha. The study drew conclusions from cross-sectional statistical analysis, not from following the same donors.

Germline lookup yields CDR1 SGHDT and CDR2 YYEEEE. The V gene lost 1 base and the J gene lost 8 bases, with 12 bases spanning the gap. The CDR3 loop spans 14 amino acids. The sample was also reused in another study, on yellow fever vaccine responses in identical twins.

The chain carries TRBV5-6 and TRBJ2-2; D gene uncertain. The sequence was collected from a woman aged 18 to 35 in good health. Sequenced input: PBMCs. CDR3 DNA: TGTGCCAGCAGCTTGAGGTCCTACGCGGGGGAGCTGTTTTTT. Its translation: CASSLRSYAGELFF. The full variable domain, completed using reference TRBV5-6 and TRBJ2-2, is DAGVTQSPTHLIKTRGQQVTLRCSPKSGHDTVSWYQQALGQGPQFIFQYYEEEERQRGNFPDRFSGHQFPNYSSELNVNALLLGDSALYLCASSLRSYAGELFFGEGSRLTVL.